The clone carrying this T cell receptor (beta chain) was counted a few times. Its target is not known. In making TCR cDNA, 5'RACE template switching added a universal primer site and UMIs to it. One entry per CDR3 protein, called by TCRdb with MiXCR from the 5' RACE reads. This table holds some 340,000 distinct CDR3 sequences, 9.5% to 12% found once. The CDR3 runs to 15 residues. The V gene end was trimmed by 2 bases and the J gene end by 2 bases; junction bases not matched to a gene: 3. The data were taken from a study of T cells after yellow fever vaccination. Study-wide findings and caveats: Post-booster repertoires contained most primary-vaccination clones again (roughly 95% CD4, about 90% CD8). Only a minor proportion of clonotypes was detected across both CD4 and CD8 compartments.

The source of this sequence is a man aged 18 to 29 who received the YFV17D yellow fever vaccine. The sequences come from CD4+ T cells sorted from PBMCs, collected 45 days after the yellow fever booster vaccination. V is TRBV12-3 or TRBV12-4 and J is TRBJ2-1; 7 nucleotides align to TRBD2. The CDR3 region is CASSLRGDAYNEQFF. CDR3 sequence (DNA): TGTGCCAGCAGTTTACGGGGGGACGCCTACAATGAGCAGTTCTTC.